This T cell receptor (beta chain) was retrieved from a study of blood T cell repertoires in COVID-19 (dated by TCRdb to 2020 to 2022). At the level of the whole study: Samples covering the acute and convalescent phases of COVID-19 were provided by collaborators in the United States, Italy and Spain. The material from the prospective study consisted of cDNA or gDNA derived from T cells, B-cell-depleted T cells, or PBMCs. The dataset comprised deeply sampled blood TCRbeta repertoires from subjects exposed to, actively infected with, or recovered from COVID-19. A freely available public database, intended as a resource for researchers studying the immune response to SARS-CoV-2, is where the repertoires were released. The samples were drawn from two sources: the first 160 participants of the ongoing ImmuneRACE study, and 1,000 to 1,500 subjects contributed by 6 global collaborators. Sample metadata almost always included a de-identified subject ID, COVID-19 status, age in years and sex. Where available, HLA class I and class II types were obtained from metadata supplied by the sample provider rather than from assay-based typing.

On this clone itself: The specificity of this receptor is unknown. The input lacks base qualities; no much larger clone sits a single base away.

Here is what the overall study found, with its caveats: How much clinical and demographic metadata was included differed by source and by participant, and the metadata was provided uncurated.

TCRbeta CDR3 regions were amplified from genomic DNA by means of the immunoSEQ Assay, a bias-controlled multiplex PCR. Processing in the source paper ran as follows. Nucleated cell counts per sample were estimated from amplification of reference gene primers within the assay. Sequence reads were collapsed and filtered to measure the absolute abundance of every unique TCRbeta CDR3 rearrangement. For each sample, productive Simpson clonality was calculated as the square root of Simpson's diversity index across productive rearrangements. The clones in this table, taken by TCRdb from immuneACCESS, are in-frame only. Not every clone is retained; where verified, under half of the shortfall comes from an unresolved V gene, and the cause of the rest is unknown. V and J calls and clone size are as listed in that table; D and trimming were resolved from the DNA. Here the sample has a few hundred thousand clones; around 83% occur a single time. The ten largest make up about 1.2% of the sample.

The collaborating institutions used their own protocols to collect whole blood in K2EDTA tubes. For TCRbeta analysis, collaborators shipped samples in one of three forms: frozen whole blood, isolated PBMCs, or DNA extracted from either of those sample types. Unmatched junction bases come to 17, with V trimmed by 3 bases and J by 2 bases. Looking up the germline V gene (reference sequence) yields CDR1 LNHNV and CDR2 YYDKDF. The CDR3 runs 21 residues from the cysteine to the phenylalanine. Of the read, only the CDR3 DNA is kept; its 63 bases are in frame from base 1. This clonotype originated in a woman between 45 and 60 years old with acute or convalescent COVID-19. The chain is encoded by TRBV15 joined to TRBJ2-1; 12 bases in the middle match TRBD2. Specimen: peripheral blood. CDR3 reads: CATSSPGLAGGPLSAYNEQFF. The nucleotides read TGTGCCACCAGCAGCCCAGGGCTAGCGGGAGGGCCACTGAGCGCCTACAATGAGCAGTTCTTC.